Each of the 19 T cell receptor beta chains below was sequenced from the same sample in a study of blood T cell repertoires in COVID-19. Measured with immunoSEQ multiplex PCR; TCRdb has only the in-frame clones, and not every one. The table has about 270,000 clones, approximately 86% seen once. The sample comprised peripheral blood. These receptors were collected from a woman in her 70s with COVID-19, enrolled during active disease.

This chain links TRBV5-5 with TRBJ1-1; D is perhaps TRBD1 (6 bases). There are 15 residues in the CDR3. CDR1 and CDR2 (germline): SGHKS, YYEKEE (reference sequence). V was trimmed by 4 bases and J by 1 base, leaving 14 bases between them. The CDR3 sequence: CASSLPKGGNTEAFF. The CDR3, as DNA: TGTGCCAGCAGCCTCCCGAAAGGGGGGAACACTGAAGCTTTCTTT. Drawing the rest from reference TRBV5-5 and TRBJ1-1, the complete variable domain is DAGVTQSPTHLIKTRGQQVTLRCSPISGHKSVSWYQQVLGQGPQFIFQYYEKEERGRGNFPDRFSARQFPNYSSELNVNALLLGDSALYLCASSLPKGGNTEAFFGQGTRLTVV.

The CDR3 DNA sequence: TGTGCCAGCAGCTTAGCGCGGGCAGTCCCCTCTGGAAACACCATATATTTT. Encoded protein: CASSLARAVPSGNTIYF. The chain carries TRBV7-9 and TRBJ1-3, with D hard to call. The germline CDR1 and CDR2 sequences are SEHNR and FQNEAQ (reference sequence). The CDR3 loop spans 17 amino acids. The V end lost 0 bases, the J end lost 0 bases, and 12 bases lay between the germline ends.

DNA for the CDR3: TGTGCCAGCAGTGAAGCGGGAGCGGGGGGAAGAGACCAGTACTTC. It is translated as CASSEAGAGGRDQYF. The V gene is TRBV2, the J gene TRBJ2-5, with 9 positions matching TRBD2. The germline CDR1 and CDR2 sequences are SNHLY and FYNNEI. The junction had 9 bases not matched to a gene; V was cut back by 0 bases and J by 10 bases. This CDR3 comprises 15 residues.

CDR3 protein: CASSTRILGHGYTF. The DNA of the CDR3 is TGTGCCAGCTCGACTAGGATTTTAGGACATGGCTACACCTTC. V usage is TRBV18 and J usage is TRBJ1-2; D unclear. The CDR3 runs 14 residues. Germline CDR1 is KGHSH and CDR2 is LQKENI. The V and J ends lost 6 bases and 6 bases respectively, with 17 bases between them.

This clone was seen a single time. The V call is TRBV29-1, the J call TRBJ2-3, with 12 bases aligning to TRBD1. CDR3 length equals 15 residues. V lost 1 base to trimming and J lost 7 bases; unmatched junction nucleotides: 6. Germline V gene data show CDR1 as SQVTM and CDR2 as ANQGSEA. The chain's CDR3 is CSVEGDRGLSYTQYF. In DNA form, the CDR3 reads TGCAGCGTTGAAGGGGACAGGGGGCTCTCTTATACGCAGTATTTT.

The genes are TRBV5-1 and TRBJ2-5; 7 positions match TRBD2. V dropped 4 bases and J dropped 1; count of bases not matched to a gene: 4. This CDR3 has 14 residues. Germline V gene sequence: CDR1 SGHRS, CDR2 YFSETQ. CDR3 coding DNA: TGCGCCAGCAGCCCACTAGCGACCCAAGAGACCCAGTACTTC. The encoded protein is CASSPLATQETQYF. Based on the CDR3 plus reference TRBV5-1 and TRBJ2-5, the full variable domain is KAGVTQTPRYLIKTRGQQVTLSCSPISGHRSVSWYQQTPGQGLQFLFEYFSETQRNKGNFPGRFSGRQFSNSRSEMNVSTLELGDSALYLCASSPLATQETQYFGPGTRLLVL.

The V gene is TRBV5-1, the J gene TRBJ2-3; TRBD2 agrees at 9 bases. The germline gives CDR1 SGHRS, CDR2 YFSETQ. V shed 0 bases, J shed 7 bases, and the junction held 9 bases outside the gene matches. This CDR3 is built from 16 residues. CDR3 amino acids: CASSLDSRGGPNTQYF. In DNA, the CDR3 is TGCGCCAGCAGCTTGGATTCGCGGGGGGGTCCAAATACGCAGTATTTT. Full variable domain (rest looked up from reference TRBV5-1 and TRBJ2-3): KAGVTQTPRYLIKTRGQQVTLSCSPISGHRSVSWYQQTPGQGLQFLFEYFSETQRNKGNFPGRFSGRQFSNSRSEMNVSTLELGDSALYLCASSLDSRGGPNTQYFGPGTRLTVL.

This clone has just one count. The V gene is TRBV7-7, the J gene TRBJ2-5; 10 bases line up with TRBD2. J gave up 5 bases and V 5 bases, and 5 bases lay outside the gene matches. The germline CDR1 and CDR2 sequences are SSHAT and FNYEAQ (reference sequence). The CDR3 extends over 14 amino acids. The CDR3 here is CASSPGTSAETQYF. Here the CDR3 DNA reads TGTGCCAGCAGCCCCGGGACTAGCGCTGAGACCCAGTACTTC.

The V and J genes are TRBV19 and TRBJ1-4, with D possibly being TRBD1 (6 bases). Germline V gene data show CDR1 as LNHDA and CDR2 as SQIVND (reference sequence). There are 15 residues in the CDR3. V lost 5 bases and J lost 8, with 18 bases in between. The CDR3 is CASSAWAQGREKLFF. CDR3 DNA: TGTGCCAGTAGTGCCTGGGCACAGGGTAGGGAAAAACTGTTTTTT.

This clone was detected once. This rearrangement joins TRBV7-2 to TRBJ2-7, with a weak D call TRBD2 (5 bases). Germline CDR1 is SGHTA and CDR2 is FQGNSA. This CDR3 region has 15 residues. Trimming pared 5 bases from V and 8 bases from J, leaving 22 bases between. CDR3 in DNA: TGTGCCAGCAGCCCGGACTCCTTACCCTCTACGAAGCAGTACTTC. It specifies CASSPDSLPSTKQYF.

In this sample, this clone turned up a few times. The chain combines TRBV11-2 with TRBJ1-1, with TRBD1 identical over 9 bases. CDR3 size: 16 residues. Looked up from germline, CDR1 is SGHAT and CDR2 is FQNNGV. Germline trimming cut 6 bases from V and 0 bases from J; bases unmatched to any gene: 8. CDR3 region: CASRARQGGMNTEAFF. The CDR3 DNA reads TGTGCCAGCAGGGCTAGACAGGGGGGGATGAACACTGAAGCTTTCTTT.

V and J are TRBV18 and TRBJ1-2; D is perhaps TRBD1 (6 bases). CDR1 KGHSH and CDR2 LQKENI come from the germline V gene. This CDR3 contains 14 residues. V lost 8 bases and J lost 0, with 13 bases in between. CDR3 DNA: TGTGCCAGCGCGGGGGGCGTCGCTAACTATGGCTACACCTTC. Its protein product is CASAGGVANYGYTF.

This clone was seen once. The CDR3 loop reads CASTTSVKTGKWGTGQPQHF. For the CDR3, the DNA is TGTGCCAGCACCACTAGTGTCAAAACGGGGAAATGGGGAACGGGTCAGCCCCAGCATTTT. The chain uses TRBV6-4 and TRBJ1-5; D is ambiguous. V was pared by 7 bases and J by 6 bases, with 34 bases between. The CDR3 covers 20 residues. From germline, CDR1 is MRHNA and CDR2 SNTAGT.

The chain recombines TRBV28 with TRBJ1-2; no definite D call. CDR1 MDHEN and CDR2 SYDVKM come from the germline V gene. The CDR3 runs 14 residues. V shed 6 bases and J shed 1 base, with 12 bases lying between them. CDR3 residues: CASSTGEFNYGYTF. Written as DNA, the CDR3 is TGTGCCAGCAGCACCGGGGAGTTTAACTATGGCTACACCTTC.

J is TRBJ2-5 and V is TRBV7-8; tentative D call: TRBD2 (6 bases). Between the trimmed V and J ends, which lost 8 bases and 1 base, there was a span of 11 bases. From germline, CDR1 is SGHVS and CDR2 FQNEAQ. The CDR3 has 13 amino acids. The CDR3 reads CASRGKAQETQYF. For the CDR3, the DNA is TGTGCCAGCCGGGGGAAGGCCCAAGAGACCCAGTACTTC.

The chain uses TRBV7-2 and TRBJ1-5; the D is unclear. Germline CDR1 reads SGHTA; CDR2 reads FQGNSA. The CDR3 has 14 amino acids. Trimming removed 4 bases at V and 11 bases at J, with 18 bases between. CDR3 region: CASSSTLTGFAQHF. CDR3 nucleotides: TGTGCCAGCAGCTCAACCCTGACGGGTTTTGCCCAGCATTTT.

This chain joins TRBV13 and TRBJ2-1; TRBD1 might be the D (6 bases). Germline CDR1 is PRHDT and CDR2 is FYEKMQ (reference sequence). This CDR3 has 14 residues. Trimming pared 5 bases from V and 2 bases from J, leaving 10 bases between. This CDR3 is CASSATGPYNEQFF. The CDR3, as DNA: TGTGCCAGCAGCGCAACAGGGCCCTACAATGAGCAGTTCTTC.

V gene TRBV28 combines with J gene TRBJ1-2, with D possibly matching TRBD1 (5 bases). There are 14 residues in the CDR3. Germline CDR1 and CDR2: MDHEN and SYDVKM. Trimming took 3 bases from V and 4 from J, leaving 12 bases between them. CDR3 coding DNA: TGTGCCAGCAGTTTGGGGGGAGTCCTCTATGGCTACACCTTC. The encoded protein is CASSLGGVLYGYTF.

The J gene is TRBJ1-2, the V gene TRBV28; TRBD1 is a possible D gene (5 bases). V was cut by 5 bases and J by 0 bases, with 10 bases left in between. This CDR3 has 14 amino acids. Germline CDR1 reads MDHEN; CDR2 reads SYDVKM. The CDR3 DNA sequence: TGTGCCAGCAGTCTGACAGTTTCTAACTATGGCTACACCTTC. This encodes CASSLTVSNYGYTF.